The rows below give T cell receptor beta chains drawn from one sample of a study of blood T cell repertoires in COVID-19. Clones were read by immunoSEQ multiplex PCR, and TCRdb kept only the in-frame ones, dropping some. The profile shows 200,000 to 250,000 clones, roughly four fifths of them singletons. Specimen: peripheral blood. These receptors came from a woman aged 40 to 50 with acute or convalescent COVID-19. CDR3s include the opening cysteine and the closing phenylalanine or tryptophan. D genes are given only for firm matches. Part of the rows lack a size; the others show once, few, many or a class for expanded clones.

V: TRBV30; J: TRBJ2-5; D: NA; size: NA; DNA: TGTGCCTGGAGTCTAAACCAAGAGACCCAGTACTTC; CDR3: CAWSLNQETQYF
V: TRBV27; J: TRBJ1-4; D: TRBD1; size: NA; DNA: TGTGCCAGCAGGGGTAGGACAGGGTCGAATGAAAAACTGTTTTTT; CDR3: CASRGRTGSNEKLFF
V: TRBV19; J: TRBJ1-5; D: TRBD1; size: NA; DNA: TGTGCCAGTAGTATAGATTCCACAGGGGGCAATCAGCCCCAGCATTTT; CDR3: CASSIDSTGGNQPQHF
V: TRBV11-2; J: TRBJ2-7; D: TRBD1; size: once; DNA: TGTGCCAGCAGCCCGGCAGGACAGGGGGCACACGAGCAGTACTTC; CDR3: CASSPAGQGAHEQYF
V: TRBV5-1; J: TRBJ2-3; D: NA; size: NA; DNA: TGCGCCAGCAGCTTGGAAGGCAGGGCCACAGATACGCAGTATTTT; CDR3: CASSLEGRATDTQYF
V: TRBV2; J: TRBJ2-7; D: NA; size: NA; DNA: TGTGCCAGCCACGGACAATCCTACGAGCAGTACTTC; CDR3: CASHGQSYEQYF
V: TRBV19; J: TRBJ1-2; D: NA; size: few; DNA: TGTGCCAGTAGCCCCCGGGCAGGGCCATACGGCTACACCTTC; CDR3: CASSPRAGPYGYTF
V: TRBV19; J: TRBJ1-1; D: TRBD1; size: NA; DNA: TGTGCCAGTAGTACTAAGGGACAGTTCTTCAACACTGAAGCTTTCTTT; CDR3: CASSTKGQFFNTEAFF
V: TRBV5-6; J: TRBJ2-1; D: NA; size: NA; DNA: TGTGCCAGCAGCCTAGGGACAAACAATGAGCAGTTCTTC; CDR3: CASSLGTNNEQFF
V: TRBV6-6; J: TRBJ1-1; D: NA; size: NA; DNA: TGTGCCAGCAGTTACTCCCAGGGGAACACTGAAGCTTTCTTT; CDR3: CASSYSQGNTEAFF
V: TRBV4-2; J: TRBJ2-7; D: TRBD2; size: NA; DNA: TGTGCCAGCAGCCAAGGTTTGGCTAGCGGGGGCGAGCAGTACTTC; CDR3: CASSQGLASGGEQYF
V: TRBV5-5; J: TRBJ1-3; D: NA; size: NA; DNA: TGTGCCAGCAGCTTGGAACTCGGAAACACCATATATTTT; CDR3: CASSLELGNTIYF
V: TRBV19; J: TRBJ1-5; D: TRBD1; size: NA; DNA: TGTGCCAGCAACGCGGAACAGGGGAGAACCTTCAATCAGCCCCAGCATTTT; CDR3: CASNAEQGRTFNQPQHF
V: TRBV3-1/TRBV3-2; J: TRBJ1-3; D: TRBD1; size: NA; DNA: TGTGCCAGCAGCCTTCTCCAGGGGGCTGGAAACACCATATATTTT; CDR3: CASSLLQGAGNTIYF
V: TRBV6-4; J: TRBJ1-2; D: NA; size: few; DNA: TGTGCCAGCAGGCCGGGAATCTCTACCTATGGCTACACCTTC; CDR3: CASRPGISTYGYTF
V: TRBV5-1; J: TRBJ2-3; D: TRBD2; size: NA; DNA: TGCGCCAGCAGCTCCACCGGACTAGCGGGGGCCACCCCTTTCACAGATACGCAGTATTTT; CDR3: CASSSTGLAGATPFTDTQYF
V: TRBV5-6; J: TRBJ1-4; D: TRBD1; size: NA; DNA: TGTGCCAGCAGCTTGGGCTTGACAGGGGGGTATGAAAAACTGTTTTTT; CDR3: CASSLGLTGGYEKLFF
V: TRBV18; J: TRBJ2-7; D: TRBD1; size: NA; DNA: TGTGCCAGCTCATCCCGGGACAGGGGTTCATACGAGCAGTACTTC; CDR3: CASSSRDRGSYEQYF
V: TRBV2; J: TRBJ2-5; D: TRBD2; size: NA; DNA: TGTGCCAGCAGTTGGGGACTAGCGGGGGCCAGGGAGACCCAGTACTTC; CDR3: CASSWGLAGARETQYF
V: TRBV13; J: TRBJ2-3; D: TRBD2; size: NA; DNA: TGTGCCAGCAGCCCGCCGCGGGGACTAGCGGGAGATGCAGATACGCAGTATTTT; CDR3: CASSPPRGLAGDADTQYF
V: TRBV27; J: TRBJ2-7; D: TRBD2; size: NA; DNA: TGTGCCAGCAGTTATGGTTTAGCGGGAGGAGCCTACGAGCAGTACTTC; CDR3: CASSYGLAGGAYEQYF
V: TRBV9; J: TRBJ1-1; D: TRBD1; size: once; DNA: TGTGCCAGCAGCGATATTCCCGAGACAGGGGAAACCTGGAACACTGAAGCTTTCTTT; CDR3: CASSDIPETGETWNTEAFF
V: TRBV5-1; J: TRBJ2-3; D: NA; size: NA; DNA: TGCGCCAGCAGCTTGAGGACTCTCACAGATACGCAGTATTTT; CDR3: CASSLRTLTDTQYF
V: TRBV6-5; J: TRBJ2-7; D: NA; size: few; DNA: TGTGCCAGCAGTTACTCGTTGGGCCGCTCCTACGAGCAGTACTTC; CDR3: CASSYSLGRSYEQYF
V: TRBV6-5; J: TRBJ1-5; D: NA; size: NA; DNA: TGTGCCAGCAGTTACGGCAGGAATCAGCCCCAGCATTTT; CDR3: CASSYGRNQPQHF
V: TRBV7-9; J: TRBJ2-2; D: NA; size: NA; DNA: TGTGCCAGCAGCTTAGTGGTTTCTCGGAGGAACACCGGGGAGCTGTTTTTT; CDR3: CASSLVVSRRNTGELFF
V: TRBV11-2; J: TRBJ1-1; D: TRBD1; size: NA; DNA: TGTGCCAGCAGCCGACAGGGGGCTAAGAGTACTGAAGCTTTCTTT; CDR3: CASSRQGAKSTEAFF
V: TRBV29-1; J: TRBJ1-1; D: TRBD1; size: NA; DNA: TGCAGCGCTGGCGGACAGGGGACTGAAGCTTTCTTT; CDR3: CSAGGQGTEAFF
V: TRBV5-6; J: TRBJ2-2; D: NA; size: NA; DNA: TGTGCCAGCAGCCTTGACACCGGGGAGCTGTTTTTT; CDR3: CASSLDTGELFF
V: TRBV7-8; J: TRBJ2-3; D: TRBD2; size: NA; DNA: TGTGCCAGCGTTGCGGGAGGGCGATTAGGGAGTAGCACAGATACGCAGTATTTT; CDR3: CASVAGGRLGSSTDTQYF
V: TRBV30; J: TRBJ1-2; D: NA; size: NA; DNA: TGTGCCTGGAGTGCAGGGGAGGGTCCGAACTATGGCTACACCTTC; CDR3: CAWSAGEGPNYGYTF
V: TRBV27; J: TRBJ1-6; D: TRBD1; size: NA; DNA: TGTGCCAGCCGACAGGGTGAAAATTCACCCCTCCACTTT; CDR3: CASRQGENSPLHF
V: TRBV15; J: TRBJ2-2; D: TRBD2; size: NA; DNA: TGTGCCACCAGCAGAGAGGGACTAAACGCCGGGGAGCTGTTTTTT; CDR3: CATSREGLNAGELFF
V: TRBV5-4; J: TRBJ2-3; D: TRBD2; size: NA; DNA: TGTGCCAGCAGAGACAAGCGGGAGGGCACAGATACGCAGTATTTT; CDR3: CASRDKREGTDTQYF
V: TRBV18; J: TRBJ1-1; D: TRBD1; size: few; DNA: TGTGCCAGCTCACGAGGACAGGGCGGCGCTGAAGCTTTCTTT; CDR3: CASSRGQGGAEAFF
V: TRBV19; J: TRBJ2-1; D: NA; size: NA; DNA: TGTGCCAGTATTAGGGGCCGGTTCTTC; CDR3: CASIRGRFF
V: TRBV3-1/TRBV3-2; J: TRBJ2-1; D: TRBD2; size: NA; DNA: TGTGCCAGCAGCCAGATAGGGCGGCGGGAGGAGCAGTTCTTC; CDR3: CASSQIGRREEQFF
V: TRBV10-1; J: TRBJ2-7; D: TRBD1; size: NA; DNA: TGCGCCAGCCGAGGTACAGGGGGAAGGGAGCAGTACTTC; CDR3: CASRGTGGREQYF
V: TRBV5-1; J: TRBJ2-1; D: TRBD2; size: NA; DNA: TGCGCCAGCAGCTCCACGGGACTAGCGAATGAGCAGTTCTTC; CDR3: CASSSTGLANEQFF
V: TRBV7-2; J: TRBJ2-3; D: NA; size: NA; DNA: TGTGCCAGCGACAGATACACAGATACGCAGTATTTT; CDR3: CASDRYTDTQYF
V: TRBV19; J: TRBJ1-2; D: NA; size: NA; DNA: TGTGCCAGTAGTATTACCGGGATTAACTATGGCTACACCTTC; CDR3: CASSITGINYGYTF
V: TRBV6-6; J: TRBJ2-7; D: NA; size: NA; DNA: TGTGCCAGCAGCGAGAAATCTACGCGCGAGCAGTACTTC; CDR3: CASSEKSTREQYF
V: TRBV10-3; J: TRBJ2-3; D: NA; size: NA; DNA: TGTGCCATCAGCGAAACCATAAGGTCGCGGGGTGGCACAGATACGCAGTATTTT; CDR3: CAISETIRSRGGTDTQYF
V: TRBV3-1/TRBV3-2; J: TRBJ1-1; D: TRBD1; size: once; DNA: TGTGCCAGCAGCCCATTAGGACAGGGCACTGAAGCTTTCTTT; CDR3: CASSPLGQGTEAFF
V: TRBV4-1; J: TRBJ2-7; D: TRBD2; size: NA; DNA: TGCGCCAGCAGCGAAGAGGTGGCTAGCGGGGTGGTGAGCGAGCAGTACTTC; CDR3: CASSEEVASGVVSEQYF
V: TRBV5-1; J: TRBJ1-1; D: NA; size: NA; DNA: TGCGCCAGCAGCTTGGATATGAACACTGAAGCTTTCTTT; CDR3: CASSLDMNTEAFF
V: TRBV7-9; J: TRBJ1-1; D: TRBD1; size: NA; DNA: TGTGCCAGCAGCCCCCCCCTGACAGGGGCCACTGAAGCTTTCTTT; CDR3: CASSPPLTGATEAFF
V: TRBV24-1; J: TRBJ2-1; D: NA; size: few; DNA: TGTGCCACCAGTGATGACGGACAGCAGAGCTCCTACAATGAGCAGTTCTTC; CDR3: CATSDDGQQSSYNEQFF
V: TRBV5-4; J: TRBJ2-1; D: NA; size: NA; DNA: TGTGCCAGCAGCTCCCCAGCGGCCTACAATGAGCAGTTCTTC; CDR3: CASSSPAAYNEQFF